This T cell receptor (beta chain) was sequenced during a study of control samples from healthy donors and cancer patients. Only in-frame clones appear in the TCRdb table, and some are missing; sequencing was by immunoSEQ multiplex PCR. The sample records fewer than 500,000 clones, over 75% being singletons. The receptor was derived from a man in his forties or fifties with head and neck cancer. The sequencing input was PBMCs.

CDR3 sequence: CASSLDSGAGELFF. The CDR3 nucleotides read TGCGCCAGCAGCTTGGATTCAGGGGCCGGGGAGCTGTTTTTT. The chain joins TRBV5-1 to TRBJ2-2; D perhaps matches TRBD1 (6 bases). CDR1 and CDR2 (germline): SGHRS, YFSETQ. This CDR3 comprises 14 residues. Trimming cost V 0 bases and J 6 bases, with 9 bases left between them. Together with reference TRBV5-1 and TRBJ2-2, the CDR3 gives the full variable domain: KAGVTQTPRYLIKTRGQQVTLSCSPISGHRSVSWYQQTPGQGLQFLFEYFSETQRNKGNFPGRFSGRQFSNSRSEMNVSTLELGDSALYLCASSLDSGAGELFFGEGSRLTVL.